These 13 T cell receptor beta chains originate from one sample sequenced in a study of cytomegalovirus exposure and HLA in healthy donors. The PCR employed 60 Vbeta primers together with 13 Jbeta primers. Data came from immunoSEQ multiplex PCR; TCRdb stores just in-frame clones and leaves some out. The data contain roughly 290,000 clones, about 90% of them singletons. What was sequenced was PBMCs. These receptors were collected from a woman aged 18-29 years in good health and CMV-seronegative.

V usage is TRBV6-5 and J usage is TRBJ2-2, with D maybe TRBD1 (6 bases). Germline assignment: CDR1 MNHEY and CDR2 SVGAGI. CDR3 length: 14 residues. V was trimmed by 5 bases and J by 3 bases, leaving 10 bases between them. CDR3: CASSLGADTGELFF. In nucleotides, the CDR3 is TGTGCCAGCAGTCTGGGGGCCGACACCGGGGAGCTGTTTTTT.

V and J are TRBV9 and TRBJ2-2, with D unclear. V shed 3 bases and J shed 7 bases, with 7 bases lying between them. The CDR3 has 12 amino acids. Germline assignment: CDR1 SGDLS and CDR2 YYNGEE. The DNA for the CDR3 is TGTGCCAGCAGCGCACACGACGGGGAGCTGTTTTTT. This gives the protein CASSAHDGELFF.

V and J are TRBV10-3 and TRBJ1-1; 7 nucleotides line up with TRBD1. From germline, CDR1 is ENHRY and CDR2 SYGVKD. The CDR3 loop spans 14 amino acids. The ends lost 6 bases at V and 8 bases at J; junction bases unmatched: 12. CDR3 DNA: TGTGCCATCAGGGGACAGCAAGACGGGGTAGAAGCTTTCTTT. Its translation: CAIRGQQDGVEAFF.

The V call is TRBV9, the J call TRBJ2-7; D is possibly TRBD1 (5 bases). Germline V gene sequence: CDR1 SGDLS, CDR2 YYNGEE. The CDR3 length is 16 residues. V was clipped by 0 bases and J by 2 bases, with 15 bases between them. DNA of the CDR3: TGTGCCAGCAGCGTAGGCCCCTTACAGGCCACCTACGAGCAGTACTTC. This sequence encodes CASSVGPLQATYEQYF.

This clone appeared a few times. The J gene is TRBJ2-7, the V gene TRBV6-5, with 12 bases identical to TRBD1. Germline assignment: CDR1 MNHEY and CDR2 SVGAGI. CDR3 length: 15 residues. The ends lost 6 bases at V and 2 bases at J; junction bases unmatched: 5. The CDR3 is CASSSGDRGPYEQYF. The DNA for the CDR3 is TGTGCCAGCAGCTCCGGGGACAGGGGGCCCTACGAGCAGTACTTC.

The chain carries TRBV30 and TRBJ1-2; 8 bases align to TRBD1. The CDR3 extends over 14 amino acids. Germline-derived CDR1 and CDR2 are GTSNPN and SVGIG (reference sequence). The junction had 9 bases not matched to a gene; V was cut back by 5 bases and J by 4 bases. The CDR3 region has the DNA TGTGCCTGGGGGGTACGGACAGGGACCTATGGCTACACCTTC. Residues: CAWGVRTGTYGYTF.

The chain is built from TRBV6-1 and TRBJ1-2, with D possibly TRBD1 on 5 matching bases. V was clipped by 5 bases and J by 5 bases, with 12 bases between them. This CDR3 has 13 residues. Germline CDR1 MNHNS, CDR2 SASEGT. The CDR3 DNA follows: TGTGCCAGCAGTAAGACAGCCCGTTATGGCTACACCTTC. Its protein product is CASSKTARYGYTF.

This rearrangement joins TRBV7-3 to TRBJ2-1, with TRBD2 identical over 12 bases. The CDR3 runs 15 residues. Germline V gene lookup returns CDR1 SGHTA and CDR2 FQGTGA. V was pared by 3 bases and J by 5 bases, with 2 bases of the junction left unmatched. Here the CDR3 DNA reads TGTGCCAGCAGCTTCCGACTAGCGGGGGACAATGAGCAGTTCTTC. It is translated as CASSFRLAGDNEQFF.

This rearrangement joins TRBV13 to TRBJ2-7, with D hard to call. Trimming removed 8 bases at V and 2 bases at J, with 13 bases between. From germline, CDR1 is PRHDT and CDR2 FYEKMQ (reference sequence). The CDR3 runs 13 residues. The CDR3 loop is CASRSSPAYEQYF. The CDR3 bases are TGTGCCAGCCGGAGCTCTCCCGCCTACGAGCAGTACTTC. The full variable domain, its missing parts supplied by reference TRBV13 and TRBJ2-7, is AAGVIQSPRHLIKEKRETATLKCYPIPRHDTVYWYQQGPGQDPQFLISFYEKMQSDKGSIPDRFSAQQFSDYHSELNMSSLELGDSALYFCASRSSPAYEQYFGPGTRLTVT.

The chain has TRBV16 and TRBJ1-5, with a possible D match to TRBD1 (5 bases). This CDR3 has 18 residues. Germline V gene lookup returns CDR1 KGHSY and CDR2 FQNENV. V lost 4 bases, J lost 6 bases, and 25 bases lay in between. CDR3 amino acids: CASSPDGGRGAFGQPQHF. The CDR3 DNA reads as TGTGCCAGCAGCCCTGACGGCGGGAGAGGGGCTTTTGGTCAGCCCCAGCATTTT.

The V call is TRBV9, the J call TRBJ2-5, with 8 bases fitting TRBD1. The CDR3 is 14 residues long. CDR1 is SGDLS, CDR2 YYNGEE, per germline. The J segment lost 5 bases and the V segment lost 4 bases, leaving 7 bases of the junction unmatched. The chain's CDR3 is CASSPRTGRETQYF. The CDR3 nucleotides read TGTGCCAGCAGCCCCCGGACAGGGAGGGAGACCCAGTACTTC.

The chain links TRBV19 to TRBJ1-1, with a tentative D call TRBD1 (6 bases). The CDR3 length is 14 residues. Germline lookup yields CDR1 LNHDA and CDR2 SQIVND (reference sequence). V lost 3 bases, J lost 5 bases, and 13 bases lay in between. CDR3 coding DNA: TGTGCCAGTAGTATTGTGGGAGGGGGGACTGAAGCTTTCTTT. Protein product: CASSIVGGGTEAFF.

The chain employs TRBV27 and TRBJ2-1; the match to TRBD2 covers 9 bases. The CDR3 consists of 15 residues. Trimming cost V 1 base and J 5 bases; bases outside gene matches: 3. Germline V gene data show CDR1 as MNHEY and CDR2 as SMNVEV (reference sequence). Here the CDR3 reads CASSLYPSGNNEQFF. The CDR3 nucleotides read TGTGCCAGCAGTTTATATCCTAGCGGGAACAATGAGCAGTTCTTC.